The T cell receptor beta chain under discussion was sequenced for a study of quantifying T cell responses using KT2 cells. Across the study: RNA was reverse transcribed with TCR alpha and beta constant-region primers.

CDR1 DFQATT and CDR2 SNEGSKA come from the germline V gene (reference sequence). The CDR3 length is 12 residues. V was pared by 3 bases and J by 3 bases, with 9 bases between. This clonotype has just a few counts. Antigen: not known. The cDNA 3' end received a ligated oligonucleotide with a UMI. The first PCR ran approximately 4 cycles with an equimolar RC1.1 and RC1.2 beta primer mix. TCRdb re-called the UMI-ligation and nested PCR reads through MiXCR, storing one row per CDR3 protein. Of 25,000 to 35,000 distinct CDR3 sequences listed, about 9.4% are singletons. General study findings and limits: Counts of KT2 alpha and beta sequences rose linearly with the number of KT2 cells added. Very high KT2 spike-in numbers caused saturation in KT2 sequence detection. At about one KT2 cell per 100,000 PBMC, KT2 sequences were still detected.

The V and J genes are TRBV20-1 and TRBJ2-7, with D perhaps TRBD2 (6 bases). The TCR sequence derives from a human donor. Sample: PBMCs spiked with cells of the T cell clone KT2. CDR3 amino acids: CSARSGFYEQYF. CDR3 DNA sequence: TGCAGTGCTAGGAGCGGGTTCTACGAGCAGTACTTC.